These 10 T cell receptor beta chains were sequenced from one sample in a study of T cell repertoires in cytomegalovirus infection. TCRdb independently ran MiXCR on the reads; one entry per CDR3 protein. The profile shows approximately 140,000 distinct CDR3 sequences, approximately 24% of them singletons. Antigen specificity for these receptors is unknown. Sequenced sample: PBMCs, sequenced either directly or after in vitro stimulation (not recorded which). The source of these receptors is a human donor in good health (CMV status not recorded). Some clones in this sample may be carry-over from other donors' samples.

CDR3 bases: TGTGCCAGCAGTCGTGGGAGGGGGCGAAGTGGGGCCAACGTCCTGACTTTC. The encoded protein is CASSRGRGRSGANVLTF. The chain joins TRBV7-8 to TRBJ2-6, with D possibly called TRBD1 or TRBD2 (7 bases each). This CDR3 region has 17 residues. Deletions cut 6 bases from V and 3 bases from J, with 18 bases between. Germline V gene data show CDR1 as SGHVS and CDR2 as FQNEAQ.

This clonotype was seen only a few times. The rearrangement uses TRBV28 and TRBJ2-7; the D call may be TRBD1 or TRBD2 (5 bases each). Trimming took off 8 bases at V and 0 bases at J, with 17 bases between the two ends. Germline-derived CDR1 and CDR2 are MDHEN and SYDVKM. This CDR3 is built from 15 residues. The CDR3 nucleotides read TGTGCCAGCGGCGCTCGGGGCAGGGTCTCCTACGAGCAGTACTTC. Translation: CASGARGRVSYEQYF.

This clonotype was counted ten times or more. The chain has TRBV7-7 and TRBJ2-7; 13 bases are a match to TRBD2. The germline V gene encodes CDR1 SSHAT and CDR2 FNYEAQ (reference sequence). The CDR3 extends over 16 amino acids. This CDR3 is CASSLAGLAGSEEQYV. The CDR3 nucleotides read TGTGCTAGCAGCTTAGCGGGACTAGCGGGATCAGAGGAGCAGTACGTC.

This rearrangement joins TRBV11-2 to TRBJ2-1; perhaps TRBD1 as D (5 bases). CDR1 is SGHAT, CDR2 FQNNGV, per germline. Trimming removed 4 bases at V and 3 bases at J, with 10 bases between. The CDR3 is made up of 14 amino acids. Here the CDR3 reads CASSWGGDYNEQFF. The DNA for the CDR3 is TGTGCCAGCAGCTGGGGCGGAGACTACAATGAGCAGTTCTTC.

There are a few counts of this clonotype. This rearrangement joins TRBV19 to TRBJ2-1; 10 nucleotides agree with TRBD2. The CDR3 runs 13 residues. Losses at the gene ends were 6 bases for V and 6 bases for J; bases not matched to a gene: 2. Germline V gene data show CDR1 as LNHDA and CDR2 as SQIVND (reference sequence). In DNA, the CDR3 is TGTGCCAGTAGGGCTAGCGGGGGCAATGAGCAGTTCTTC. It yields the protein CASRASGGNEQFF. Based on the CDR3 plus reference TRBV19 and TRBJ2-1, the full variable domain is DGGITQSPKYLFRKEGQNVTLSCEQNLNHDAMYWYRQDPGQGLRLIYYSQIVNDFQKGDIAEGYSVSREKKESFPLTVTSAQKNPTAFYLCASRASGGNEQFFGPGTRLTVL.

This clonotype was detected a few times. The gene calls are TRBV2 and TRBJ2-7; unclear D gene. From germline, CDR1 is SNHLY and CDR2 FYNNEI. V was pared by 1 base and J by 4 bases, with 2 bases between. CDR3 size: 11 residues. CDR3 bases: TGTGCCAGCAGTGAAGATTACGAGCAGTACTTC. Translation: CASSEDYEQYF.

The chain combines TRBV2 with TRBJ2-3; 10 bases are shared with TRBD2. The CDR3 covers 14 residues. Germline-derived CDR1 and CDR2 are SNHLY and FYNNEI. Trimming removed 6 bases from V and 5 bases from J; junction bases left unmatched: 5. The CDR3 DNA is TGTGCCAGCAGAGTAGCGGGAGGCATAGATACGCAGTATTTT. It is translated as CASRVAGGIDTQYF.

This clonotype was seen at least ten times. The chain uses TRBV7-9 and TRBJ1-5; a weak D match, TRBD1 (5 bases). Trimming stripped 5 bases from V and 5 bases from J, with 7 bases between. The CDR3 contains 12 residues. Germline V gene data show CDR1 as SEHNR and CDR2 as FQNEAQ (reference sequence). The chain's CDR3 is CASSLRDQPQHF. DNA for the CDR3: TGTGCCAGCAGCCTCAGGGATCAGCCCCAGCATTTT.

At least ten counts were recorded for this clonotype. The CDR3 region is CASSLLGQLWNGYTF. The CDR3 DNA reads TGTGCCAGCAGCCTCTTGGGACAGCTATGGAATGGCTACACCTTC. The V gene is TRBV12-3 or TRBV12-4, the J gene TRBJ1-2, with 7 bases aligning to TRBD1. Trimming took 6 bases from V and 6 from J; bases not matched to a gene: 13. The CDR3 contains 15 residues.

The chain is built from TRBV5-5 and TRBJ1-1, with D possibly being TRBD1 (5 bases). Trimming took off 0 bases at V and 9 bases at J, with 9 bases between the two ends. Germline CDR1 is SGHKS and CDR2 is YYEKEE (reference sequence). CDR3 length: 12 residues. The CDR3 spells CASSLEGTKAFF. The CDR3 DNA is TGTGCCAGCAGCTTGGAGGGGACGAAAGCTTTCTTT.